What follows is one T cell receptor (beta chain) and its context. Which antigen it targets is not known. One base away there is no much larger clone; base qualities are not given. The sample is drawn from a study of shared clonotypes between healthy human individuals (dated by TCRdb to 2019 to 2021). In the study overall: Three men and a couple of women, aged 18 to 49 years, made up the cohort. The study deeply sequenced blood TCR repertoires of several healthy adults to estimate repertoire size and the extent of clonotype sharing between individuals. Leukapheresis yielded between about 0.94 and 9 billion PBMCs per donor. For each donor, CD4 naive and CD4 memory were each given three plates, CD8 naive was given two plates, and CD8 memory was given one plate. Different laboratories and diverse techniques were used to prepare libraries and sequence TCR repertoires, to increase sequencing depth and limit assay-specific biases. Overall results and qualifications from the work: Because the study included a small number of donors, the genetic and exposure-history diversity represented was limited. Clonotypes shared by all four sorted-subset donors showed higher generation probabilities than non-shared clonotypes. Incomplete sequencing was indicated by rarefaction of sorted-subset datasets, despite the large sequencing depth. Estimated clonotype richness was generally larger for naive than for memory subsets. Sampling was restricted to blood, and TCR repertoires in tissues likely differ from the TCR repertoires found in blood. Pairwise subsampling indicated that sequencing depth was expected to affect the degree of clonotype sharing among donors. When a handful of donors were compared, the shared fraction of clonotypes was about 5% for naive CD4, about 4% for naive CD8, 2.3% for memory CD4, and about 0.36% for memory CD8.

Using the deep immunoSEQ assay, TCR CDR3 regions were amplified from genomic DNA by multiplex PCR. For each cell subset, the extracted genomic DNA was distributed evenly across all wells of several immunoSEQ 96-well plates, and each plate served as one replicate. Each replicate PCR for sorted subsets received roughly 200 ng genomic DNA, equal to tens of thousands of T cell genomes. The purified libraries were quantified using a Qubit 3.0 fluorometer, sized with a Bioanalyzer 2100, and then quantified again using the KAPA Library Quantification kit. Each immunoSEQ 96-well plate was sequenced on its own single-read 150-cycle Illumina NextSeq 550 flow cell. Concerning the study's data processing: Because only junctional sequences without quality scores were contained in the immunoSEQ output, filtering matching that applied to full-length reads could not be performed. To assign V/J genes and CDR3, sequences were annotated against IMGT germline references using PyIR, a Python wrapper for IgBLAST v1.9. Any read was removed if the V/J assignment was weak (E-value above 1e-6), the CDR3 was missing, or the read contained stop codons, out-of-frame junctions, or ambiguous translated residues. A V3J clonotype was defined by an identical inferred V gene, J gene, and CDR3 amino acid sequence. Percentage overlap between repertoires was computed as shared unique clonotypes divided by the size of the smaller repertoire. Three approaches were used to assess repertoire richness: RTK rarefaction, the Chao1 estimator, and Recon v2.1 estimates of unobserved clonotypes. Generation probabilities were computed with OLGA for all TCRbeta clonotypes obtained by the gDNA method from a handful of donors. As stored in TCRdb, this immuneACCESS dataset retains in-frame rearrangements with V and J assigned. A fraction of the clones does not appear; measured against another copy, unresolved V genes explain less than half of the discrepancy, and the remainder lacks a known reason. V, J and clone size were drawn from that table, and D and trimming were deduced from the DNA. The sample profile shows about 2.2 million clones; just over 90% of them were found once. The top ten clones comprise approximately 1.6% of the sample.

CD8 naive samples were obtained by positive selection for CCR7 among CD45RO-negative cells, yielding a CD45RA+CCR7+ population from which TemRA cells were excluded. The donors were healthy, HIV-negative adults who had no recently reported acute infections or vaccinations. All donors were Caucasian adults living in Nashville, Tennessee, USA. Blood was collected by leukapheresis, and PBMCs were isolated by Ficoll-Histopaque density gradient centrifugation and then cryopreserved in liquid nitrogen vapor phase. Purity and quantity of every magnetically sorted T cell population were checked by analytical flow cytometry. From each sorted fraction, genomic DNA was isolated and quantified by UV absorbance on a Nanodrop 2000c. Here V drops 5 bases and J drops 6 bases, and the junction holds 9 bases not matched to any gene. From a lookup of the germline V gene, CDR1 and CDR2 are MNHEY and SVGAGI. The cysteine opens and the phenylalanine closes a CDR3 of 15 amino acids. The retained sequence is limited to the CDR3, 45 bases, with the frame set at the first base.

The sample comprised naive CD8+ T cells from PBMCs. The cell subset or site label, as the study defines it: CD45RA+CCR7+. The receptor chain draws on TRBV6-5 and TRBJ1-4; TRBD1 aligns with 7 central bases. The clonotype was recovered from a man between 18 and 29 years old in good health. Some clones in this sample may be carry-over from other donors' samples. The CDR3 protein is CASSATGTDDEKLFF. The DNA sequence is given as TGTGCCAGCAGTGCCACCGGGACAGACGATGAAAAACTGTTTTTT.